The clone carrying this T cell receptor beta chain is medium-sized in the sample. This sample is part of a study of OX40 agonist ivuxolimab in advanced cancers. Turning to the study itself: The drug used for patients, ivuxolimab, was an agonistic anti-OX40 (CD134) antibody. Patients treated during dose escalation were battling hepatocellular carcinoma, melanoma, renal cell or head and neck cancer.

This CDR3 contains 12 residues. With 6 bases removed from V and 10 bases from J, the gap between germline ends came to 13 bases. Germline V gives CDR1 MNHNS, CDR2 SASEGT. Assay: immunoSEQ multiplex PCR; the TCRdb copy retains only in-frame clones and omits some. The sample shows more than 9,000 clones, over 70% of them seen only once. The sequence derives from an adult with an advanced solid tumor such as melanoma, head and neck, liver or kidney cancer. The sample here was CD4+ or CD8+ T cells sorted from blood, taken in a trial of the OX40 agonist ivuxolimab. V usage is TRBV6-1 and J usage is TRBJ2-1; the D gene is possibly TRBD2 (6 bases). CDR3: CASSAGGIEQFF. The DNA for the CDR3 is TGTGCCAGCAGCGCCGGGGGTATCGAGCAGTTCTTC.